These 21 T cell receptor beta chains were all obtained from the same sample, sequenced in a study of blood T cell repertoires in COVID-19. The protocol was immunoSEQ multiplex PCR, while the TCRdb copy is restricted to in-frame clones and leaves out a portion. The repertoire consists of 370,000 or so clones, with more than 65% occurring once and the leading ten covering around 1.1%. Material: peripheral blood. The receptors stem from a human donor with acute or convalescent COVID-19. The donor label of this sample is uncertain.

This rearrangement joins TRBV7-6 to TRBJ2-6; D is possibly TRBD1 (6 bases). This CDR3 has 16 residues. Trimming removed 1 base from V and 0 bases from J, with 7 bases in between. CDR1 is SGHVS, CDR2 FNYEAQ, per germline. The CDR3 DNA is TGTGCCAGCAGCTTAGAGGGGGACTCTGGGGCCAACGTCCTGACTTTC. It codes for CASSLEGDSGANVLTF.

The chain joins TRBV10-3 to TRBJ2-3, with 8 nucleotides matching TRBD1. This CDR3 is 16 amino acids long. V lost 7 bases and J lost 1; bases outside the gene matches: 10. Looked up from germline, CDR1 is ENHRY and CDR2 is SYGVKD. The CDR3 reads CAINSLGQGGTDTQYF. CDR3 nucleotide sequence: TGTGCCATCAACTCCTTAGGACAGGGAGGCACAGATACGCAGTATTTT.

This chain uses TRBV5-5 with TRBJ1-6; D remains unclear. Trimming left V 4 bases short and J 8 bases short, with 13 bases between. The CDR3 length is 14 residues. CDR1 SGHKS and CDR2 YYEKEE come from the germline V gene (reference sequence). The CDR3 sequence: CASSPRREYSPLHF. CDR3 nucleotides: TGTGCCAGCAGCCCCCGGCGGGAGTATTCACCCCTCCACTTT.

The rearrangement uses TRBV7-6 and TRBJ2-2, with 13 bases that match TRBD2. In germline, CDR1 is SGHVS, CDR2 FNYEAQ. The CDR3 spans 16 residues. V was pared by 5 bases and J by 9 bases, with 9 bases of the junction left unmatched. CDR3 region: CASSAGGLAGVRELFF. CDR3 nucleotides: TGTGCCAGCAGCGCTGGCGGACTAGCGGGAGTGCGGGAGCTGTTTTTT.

On this clone: Other DNA sequences from this sample encode an identical CDR3 as well. This sequence joins TRBV12-3 or TRBV12-4 and TRBJ1-2, with D possibly being TRBD1 (5 bases). The CDR3 is 13 amino acids. The V end was cut by 6 bases, the J end by 2 bases, with 10 bases between. The DNA for the CDR3 is TGTGCCAGCAGCCCCGGGGGGAACTATGGCTACACCTTC. It specifies CASSPGGNYGYTF.

A single count supports this clone. The CDR3 sequence is CASSAEGQGTFNQPQHF. Written as DNA, the CDR3 is TGTGCCAGCAGTGCGGAGGGACAGGGGACCTTCAATCAGCCCCAGCATTTT. The chain has TRBV28 and TRBJ1-5; TRBD1 matches at 10 bases. The V and J ends lost 5 bases and 3 bases, in that order; junction bases with no gene match: 10. CDR1 is MDHEN and CDR2 is SYDVKM in the germline V gene. The CDR3 is 17 amino acids. Filled out from reference TRBV28 and TRBJ1-5, the complete variable domain reads DVKVTQSSRYLVKRTGEKVFLECVQDMDHENMFWYRQDPGLGLRLIYFSYDVKMKEKGDIPEGYSVSREKKERFSLILESASTNQTSMYLCASSAEGQGTFNQPQHFGDGTRLSIL.

The J gene is TRBJ1-6, the V gene TRBV11-2, with D perhaps TRBD1 (6 bases). The germline gives CDR1 SGHAT, CDR2 FQNNGV. This CDR3 contains 14 residues. The ends were cut back, 3 bases at V and 7 bases at J, with 10 bases in the middle. The CDR3 bases are TGTGCCAGCAGCTTTCAGGGACACAATTCACCCCTCCACTTT. Encoded protein: CASSFQGHNSPLHF.

The chain is built from TRBV5-8 and TRBJ1-4, with 7 positions matching TRBD1. J was trimmed by 4 bases and V by 5 bases; bases with no gene match: 8. Germline V gene data show CDR1 as SGHTS and CDR2 as YDEGEE. The length of the CDR3 is 15 residues. The CDR3 sequence: CASSRGQSLNEKLFF. The CDR3 DNA reads TGTGCCAGCAGTAGGGGACAGAGTCTTAATGAAAAACTGTTTTTT.

This clone was seen a handful of times. This sequence joins TRBV10-3 and TRBJ2-1; tentative D call: TRBD2 (5 bases). The CDR3 totals 13 residues. Trimming removed 6 bases from V and 5 bases from J, with 11 bases in between. The germline gives CDR1 ENHRY, CDR2 SYGVKD. CDR3 region: CAISLSGDNEQFF. As DNA, the CDR3 is TGTGCCATCAGCTTGAGCGGAGACAATGAGCAGTTCTTC.

The genes are TRBV10-2 and TRBJ1-4; 10 nucleotides agree with TRBD1. The V and J ends lost 3 bases and 4 bases, in that order; junction bases with no gene match: 8. Germline lookup yields CDR1 WSHSY and CDR2 SAAADI. The CDR3 is made up of 17 amino acids. CDR3 residues: CASSDSGTGVLNEKLFF. The DNA of the CDR3 is TGCGCCAGCAGTGACTCCGGGACAGGGGTCCTTAATGAAAAACTGTTTTTT.

Comment on this clone: The sample contains more than one DNA sequence encoding this CDR3. The V call is TRBV5-1, the J call TRBJ2-5, with 9 bases aligning to TRBD1. The CDR3 runs to 14 residues. The V gene's germline CDR1 is SGHRS and CDR2 YFSETQ. The junction had 5 bases not matched to a gene; V was cut back by 4 bases and J by 4 bases. CDR3 sequence (DNA): TGCGCCAGCAGCACGGGACAGGGACGAGAGACCCAGTACTTC. This gives the protein CASSTGQGRETQYF.

The V call is TRBV5-1, the J call TRBJ2-5; 8 bases are shared with TRBD2. Germline V gene lookup returns CDR1 SGHRS and CDR2 YFSETQ. J gave up 2 bases and V 2 bases, and 11 bases lay outside the gene matches. The CDR3 loop spans 17 amino acids. CDR3 in DNA: TGCGCCAGCAGCTTAAGGGGCGCCGGGAGGGGTCAAGAGACCCAGTACTTC. This translates into CASSLRGAGRGQETQYF.

This chain connects TRBV7-9 to TRBJ1-4, with D perhaps TRBD1 (5 bases). The germline CDR1 and CDR2 sequences are SEHNR and FQNEAQ (reference sequence). This CDR3 has 15 amino acids. V was pared by 5 bases and J by 4 bases, with 14 bases between. The CDR3 loop reads CASSADGGGNEKLFF. Here the CDR3 DNA reads TGTGCCAGCAGCGCCGACGGGGGAGGTAATGAAAAACTGTTTTTT.

The chain has TRBV28 and TRBJ1-1; D remains ambiguous. From germline, CDR1 is MDHEN and CDR2 SYDVKM. This CDR3 region has 15 residues. Trimming took 8 bases from V and 1 from J, leaving 17 bases between them. CDR3 bases: TGTGCCAGCTCATCGGCAGAGCCGGGGAACACTGAAGCTTTCTTT. It specifies CASSSAEPGNTEAFF. The variable domain in full, completed from reference TRBV28 and TRBJ1-1, reads DVKVTQSSRYLVKRTGEKVFLECVQDMDHENMFWYRQDPGLGLRLIYFSYDVKMKEKGDIPEGYSVSREKKERFSLILESASTNQTSMYLCASSSAEPGNTEAFFGQGTRLTVV.

The genes are TRBV19 and TRBJ1-2; the match to TRBD1 covers 9 bases. The CDR3 sequence is 17 residues long. Trimming took 7 bases from V and 3 from J; bases not matched to a gene: 15. Germline V lookup: CDR1 LNHDA, CDR2 SQIVND (reference sequence). CDR3 coding DNA: TGTGCCAGTAAATTAACAGGGATCCGGGACAGGGACTATGGCTACACCTTC. It codes for CASKLTGIRDRDYGYTF.

The chain has TRBV19 and TRBJ2-4, with 11 bases aligning to TRBD2. The CDR3 is 20 residues long. The J segment lost 0 bases and the V segment lost 5 bases, leaving 15 bases of the junction unmatched. The germline gives CDR1 LNHDA, CDR2 SQIVND (reference sequence). CDR3 loop: CASSEKGLAGGRLAKNIQYF. CDR3 nucleotide sequence: TGTGCCAGTAGTGAAAAGGGGCTAGCGGGAGGCCGCTTAGCCAAAAACATTCAGTACTTC.

The chain joins TRBV6-4 to TRBJ2-1, with 7 bases identical to TRBD2. The CDR3 has 14 residues. The trim removed 4 bases at V and 5 bases at J, leaving 5 bases unmatched. Germline loops: CDR1 MRHNA, CDR2 SNTAGT. CDR3 region: CASSVVAGHNEQFF. The CDR3 DNA sequence: TGTGCCAGCAGTGTCGTAGCGGGCCACAATGAGCAGTTCTTC.

The CDR3 nucleotides read TGTGCCACCAGGGGGGACAGAGGGACAGATACGCAGTATTTT. Amino acids: CATRGDRGTDTQYF. The gene calls are TRBV2 and TRBJ2-3; TRBD1 might be the D (7 bases). Germline lookup yields CDR1 SNHLY and CDR2 FYNNEI. The CDR3 has 14 amino acids. Between the trimmed V and J ends, which lost 10 bases and 3 bases, there was a span of 17 bases.

The V gene is TRBV2, the J gene TRBJ2-5, with a tentative D call TRBD2 (5 bases). V shed 6 bases and J shed 5 bases, with 13 bases lying between them. CDR3 length: 13 amino acids. Germline-derived CDR1 and CDR2 are SNHLY and FYNNEI. Written as DNA, the CDR3 is TGTGCCAGCAGCCGGGATAACGGGGAGACCCAGTACTTC. As protein: CASSRDNGETQYF.

This clone was counted between two and nine times. The chain combines TRBV5-6 with TRBJ1-4; D remains ambiguous. This CDR3 is 14 amino acids long. The V and J ends lost 2 bases and 8 bases respectively, with 13 bases between them. Per germline, CDR1 SGHDT and CDR2 YYEEEE. CDR3 sequence reads: CASSLFQLGEKLFF. Here the CDR3 DNA reads TGTGCCAGCAGCTTATTCCAACTCGGGGAAAAACTGTTTTTT.

The gene calls are TRBV29-1 and TRBJ1-2, with D unclear. Trimming took 4 bases from V and 2 from J, leaving 5 bases between them. Germline V gene data show CDR1 as SQVTM and CDR2 as ANQGSEA. CDR3 length: 11 residues. CDR3 sequence reads: CSVGENYGYTF. The DNA of the CDR3 is TGCAGCGTTGGGGAGAACTATGGCTACACCTTC.